A single sample gave rise to the 10 T cell receptor beta chains below, sequenced in a study of blood T cell repertoires in COVID-19. Only in-frame clones appear in the TCRdb table, and some are missing; sequencing was by immunoSEQ multiplex PCR. This sample has about 240,000 clones, with about 90% found just once. The material sequenced was peripheral blood. Every receptor here comes from a man in his 60s who had recovered from COVID-19.

This clone came up once. This sequence joins TRBV28 and TRBJ2-7; D remains ambiguous. V was pared by 8 bases and J by 3 bases, with 14 bases between. Germline values: CDR1 MDHEN, CDR2 SYDVKM. The CDR3 contains 13 residues. The CDR3 reads CASGSAGIYEQYF. CDR3 coding DNA: TGTGCCAGCGGGTCGGCAGGAATCTACGAGCAGTACTTC.

The chain employs TRBV27 and TRBJ1-2, with D hard to call. In germline, CDR1 is MNHEY, CDR2 SMNVEV (reference sequence). The V end was cut by 3 bases, the J end by 7 bases, with 12 bases between. The CDR3 is 13 residues long. CDR3 nucleotides: TGTGCCAGCAGTTTTGCCGGAGAAGGTGGCTACACCTTC. Its translation: CASSFAGEGGYTF.

This clone was found a few times. The V call is TRBV19, the J call TRBJ1-5; D not resolved. Trimming pared 6 bases from V and 2 bases from J, leaving 14 bases between. The CDR3 extends over 15 amino acids. CDR1 is LNHDA and CDR2 is SQIVND in the germline V gene (reference sequence). CDR3 nucleotides: TGTGCCAGTAGCTCAACACCCCGGGGCAATCAGCCCCAGCATTTT. This codes for CASSSTPRGNQPQHF.

Comments on this clone: Other nucleotide sequences from this sample produce the same CDR3. The rearrangement joins TRBV6-5 to TRBJ2-7; 10 nucleotides match TRBD1. V dropped 9 bases and J dropped 3; count of bases not matched to a gene: 5. CDR3 size: 13 residues. The germline gives CDR1 MNHEY, CDR2 SVGAGI. CDR3 DNA sequence: TGTGCCAGTAACCGGGACAGGGGCTACGAGCAGTACGTC. Its translation is CASNRDRGYEQYV.

The chain carries TRBV21-1 and TRBJ1-1. TRBV21-1 is an annotated pseudogene. There are 15 residues in the CDR3. CDR3 in amino acids: CASSKAQGGGTEAFF. For the CDR3, the DNA is TGTGCCAGCAGCAAAGCACAGGGCGGGGGGACTGAAGCTTTCTTT.

Written as DNA, the CDR3 is TGTGCCAGCAGAAGACAGGGAGTATGGACTGAAGCTTTCTTT. Its protein product is CASRRQGVWTEAFF. The chain uses TRBV6-5 and TRBJ1-1; 7 nucleotides line up with TRBD1. From germline, CDR1 is MNHEY and CDR2 SVGAGI. This CDR3 contains 14 residues. V gave up 6 bases and J gave up 5 bases; unmatched junction bases: 9.

The chain couples TRBV1 to TRBJ1-6. TRBV1 constitutes a pseudogene. The CDR3 has 16 amino acids. The CDR3 DNA reads TGCACCAGCAGCCAAGACGTCGGGACTAATAATTCACCCCTCCACTTT. Protein sequence: CTSSQDVGTNNSPLHF.

The chain carries TRBV7-9 and TRBJ1-6; 7 bases align to TRBD1. There are 14 residues in the CDR3. The germline V gene has CDR1 SEHNR and CDR2 FQNEAQ (reference sequence). With V trimmed by 6 bases and J by 6 bases, 5 bases remained unmatched. This chain's CDR3 is CASSIQGTNSPLHF. CDR3 bases: TGTGCCAGCAGTATACAGGGGACTAATTCACCCCTCCACTTT. Full variable domain (outside the CDR3, taken from reference TRBV7-9 and TRBJ1-6): DTGVSQNPRHKITKRGQNVTFRCDPISEHNRLYWYRQTLGQGPEFLTYFQNEAQLEKSRLLSDRFSAERPKGSFSTLEIQRTEQGDSAMYLCASSIQGTNSPLHFGNGTRLTVT.

A few counts support this clone. The V and J genes are TRBV9 and TRBJ1-3; D uncertain. The CDR3 spans 14 residues. Germline assignment: CDR1 SGDLS and CDR2 YYNGEE. V lost 6 bases and J lost 1, with 11 bases in between. In DNA form, the CDR3 reads TGTGCCAGCAATACAGACCCATCTGGAAACACCATATATTTT. This translates into CASNTDPSGNTIYF. The complete variable domain, with remaining parts taken from reference TRBV9 and TRBJ1-3, reads DSGVTQTPKHLITATGQRVTLRCSPRSGDLSVYWYQQSLDQGLQFLIQYYNGEERAKGNILERFSAQQFPDLHSELNLSSLELGDSALYFCASNTDPSGNTIYFGEGSWLTVV.

V is TRBV30 and J is TRBJ2-6, with unresolved D. Per the germline V gene, CDR1 is GTSNPN and CDR2 is SVGIG (reference sequence). V dropped 0 bases and J dropped 0 bases, with 9 bases sitting between them. The CDR3 is 16 residues long. The CDR3 DNA is TGTGCCTGGAGTGTCGGTTTCCTCTCTGGGGCCAACGTCCTGACTTTC. Protein product: CAWSVGFLSGANVLTF.